The 27 T cell receptor beta chains given below trace back to one sample, sequenced in a study of cytomegalovirus exposure and HLA in healthy donors. PCR employed 60 Vbeta and 13 Jbeta primers. Produced via immunoSEQ multiplex PCR; TCRdb's table is partial and in-frame only. The sample holds about 190,000 clones; 65% to 75% are singletons and the top ten take approximately 5%. The sequenced sample was PBMCs. These receptor sequences come from a man younger than 45 in good health and CMV-seropositive.

The chain combines TRBV6-6 with TRBJ2-7; D may be TRBD1 (6 bases). Germline V gene lookup returns CDR1 MNHNY and CDR2 SVGAGI (reference sequence). Trimming stripped 0 bases from V and 5 bases from J, with 14 bases between. CDR3 size: 15 residues. CDR3: CASSYSLGQTNEQYF. The CDR3 DNA is TGTGCCAGCAGTTACTCCCTCGGACAGACTAACGAGCAGTACTTC.

The CDR3 loop reads CASSPTSGGGETQYF. In DNA, the CDR3 is TGCGCCAGCAGCCCGACTAGCGGAGGGGGCGAGACCCAGTACTTC. V is TRBV4-1 and J is TRBJ2-5, with 9 positions matching TRBD2. CDR3 length: 15 amino acids. Trimming removed 4 bases from V and 5 bases from J; junction bases left unmatched: 8. The germline CDR1 and CDR2 sequences are MGHRA and YSYEKL.

The chain carries TRBV28 and TRBJ2-5; the D is unclear. Germline CDR1 and CDR2: MDHEN and SYDVKM. The CDR3 loop spans 14 amino acids. Deletions cut 6 bases from V and 1 base from J, with 12 bases between. CDR3 DNA sequence: TGTGCCAGCAGCCCCGTGTGGGCCCAAGAGACCCAGTACTTC. Amino acids: CASSPVWAQETQYF.

This chain links TRBV5-4 with TRBJ2-5; 7 bases fit TRBD1. V lost 2 bases to trimming and J lost 3 bases; unmatched junction nucleotides: 4. The CDR3 has 14 residues. In germline, CDR1 is SGHNT, CDR2 YYREEE (reference sequence). CDR3 DNA: TGTGCCAGCAGCTTAAACAGGGGAAAAGAGACCCAGTACTTC. The encoded protein is CASSLNRGKETQYF.

The chain has TRBV10-3 and TRBJ2-2; D is uncertain. From germline, CDR1 is ENHRY and CDR2 SYGVKD. Between the trimmed V and J ends, which lost 11 bases and 0 bases, there was a span of 13 bases. The CDR3 runs 14 residues. CDR3 sequence reads: CASRLDSNTGELFF. CDR3 nucleotides: TGTGCCTCACGACTGGATTCGAACACCGGGGAGCTGTTTTTT.

The V and J genes are TRBV27 and TRBJ2-2; D is perhaps TRBD1 (6 bases). V was shortened by 4 bases and J by 7 bases, with 13 bases between the two germline ends. The germline V gene encodes CDR1 MNHEY and CDR2 SMNVEV (reference sequence). This CDR3 comprises 14 residues. This CDR3 reads CASSWDISGGELFF. DNA for the CDR3: TGTGCCAGCAGTTGGGACATCAGTGGCGGGGAGCTGTTTTTT.

The CDR3: CASSGWGESEAFF. The CDR3 nucleotides read TGTGCCAGCAGCGGATGGGGGGAGTCCGAAGCTTTCTTT. The chain combines TRBV11-2 with TRBJ1-1; tentatively, D is TRBD1 (5 bases). CDR3 length: 13 amino acids. Germline V CDR1 and CDR2: SGHAT, FQNNGV. Trimming stripped 5 bases from V and 8 bases from J, with 15 bases between.

The rearrangement joins TRBV6-1 to TRBJ1-6, with TRBD1 identical over 7 bases. Germline assignment: CDR1 MNHNS and CDR2 SASEGT. The CDR3 is 15 residues long. The V and J ends lost 1 base and 11 bases, in that order; junction bases with no gene match: 8. Here the CDR3 DNA reads TGTGCCAGCAGTGAAGATGGGGAACAGGGGACACCCCTCCACTTT. Translating it yields CASSEDGEQGTPLHF.

V and J are TRBV7-2 and TRBJ2-5, with D possibly being TRBD2 (5 bases). Per the germline V gene, CDR1 is SGHTA and CDR2 is FQGNSA. CDR3 size: 14 residues. V gave up 2 bases and J gave up 5 bases, with 12 bases separating them. The CDR3 DNA reads as TGTGCCAGCAGCTTAAACGGGGAAGGGGAGACCCAGTACTTC. This gives the protein CASSLNGEGETQYF.

V gene TRBV10-3 combines with J gene TRBJ2-3; 11 bases fit TRBD2. The germline V gene encodes CDR1 ENHRY and CDR2 SYGVKD. Trimming at V came to 4 bases and at J to 2 bases, leaving 2 bases not matched to a gene. The CDR3 covers 15 residues. For the CDR3, the DNA is TGTGCCATCAGTGGACTAGCGGGGACCACAGATACGCAGTATTTT. It specifies CAISGLAGTTDTQYF.

This rearrangement joins TRBV6-1 to TRBJ1-2; no firm D call. CDR1 is MNHNS, CDR2 SASEGT, per germline. The CDR3 runs to 14 residues. The V gene lost 7 bases and the J gene lost 7 bases, with 19 bases spanning the gap. CDR3 loop: CASTPSGTASGYTF. The CDR3 DNA reads as TGTGCCAGCACCCCGAGCGGAACAGCTAGTGGCTACACCTTC.

The rearrangement joins TRBV19 to TRBJ1-5; D possibly corresponds to TRBD1 (5 bases). V was cut by 2 bases and J by 5 bases, with 16 bases left in between. The CDR3 sequence is 16 residues long. Germline V CDR1 and CDR2: LNHDA, SQIVND (reference sequence). This CDR3 is CASSIPAGHPYQPQHF. The CDR3 nucleotides are TGTGCCAGTAGTATACCCGCCGGACACCCATATCAGCCCCAGCATTTT.

The J gene is TRBJ2-7, the V gene TRBV27; 9 nucleotides match TRBD2. CDR3 length equals 15 residues. V gave up 2 bases and J gave up 3 bases; unmatched junction bases: 5. Germline V gives CDR1 MNHEY, CDR2 SMNVEV (reference sequence). The CDR3 loop is CASSLSGRSNYEQYF. For the CDR3, the DNA is TGTGCCAGCAGTTTAAGCGGGAGGAGTAACTACGAGCAGTACTTC.

This clone was recorded once. The rearrangement joins TRBV6-6 to TRBJ2-1; 8 positions agree with TRBD2. Trimming removed 2 bases from V and 5 bases from J; junction bases left unmatched: 8. The CDR3 length is 16 residues. Germline values: CDR1 MNHNY, CDR2 SVGAGI (reference sequence). The CDR3 nucleotides are TGTGCCAGCAGTTACCCTCGGGGGGGAGGGGACAATGAGCAGTTCTTC. It is translated as CASSYPRGGGDNEQFF.

CDR3 loop: CASSPQGNYGYTF. DNA for the CDR3: TGTGCCAGCAGTCCTCAGGGGAACTATGGCTACACCTTC. J is TRBJ1-2 and V is TRBV6-1; weak D call: TRBD1 (6 bases). Trimming pared 5 bases from V and 2 bases from J, leaving 9 bases between. The CDR3 is 13 residues long. In germline, CDR1 is MNHNS, CDR2 SASEGT.

This clone was picked up one time. V and J are TRBV29-1 and TRBJ1-2; TRBD1 matches at 8 bases. Germline trimming cut 5 bases from V and 8 bases from J; bases unmatched to any gene: 7. From germline, CDR1 is SQVTM and CDR2 ANQGSEA. The CDR3 spans 12 residues. CDR3 residues: CSVRQGAHGYTF. The CDR3 DNA follows: TGCAGCGTTCGGCAGGGGGCACACGGCTACACCTTC.

The chain combines TRBV4-3 with TRBJ2-1; 8 nucleotides line up with TRBD2. The CDR3 is 16 residues long. Germline trimming cut 1 base from V and 4 bases from J; bases unmatched to any gene: 6. Per the germline V gene, CDR1 is LGHNA and CDR2 is YSLEER. CDR3 residues: CASSQVRTSFYNEQFF. The CDR3 coding sequence is TGCGCCAGCAGCCAAGTCCGGACTAGCTTTTACAATGAGCAGTTCTTC.

This chain links TRBV7-2 with TRBJ2-1, with 10 nucleotides matching TRBD2. With 0 bases clipped from V and 8 bases from J, the junction kept 7 bases outside the gene matches. This CDR3 is 16 amino acids long. CDR1 is SGHTA, CDR2 FQGNSA, per germline. As DNA, the CDR3 is TGTGCCAGCAGCTTAGCTGGACTAGCGGCCGGAGATGAGCAGTTCTTC. Amino acid sequence: CASSLAGLAAGDEQFF.

This clone was counted between two and nine times. The rearrangement joins TRBV6-6 to TRBJ2-7; possibly TRBD2 for D (6 bases). The CDR3 loop spans 15 amino acids. Germline CDR1 and CDR2: MNHNY and SVGAGI (reference sequence). Deletions cut 1 base from V and 0 bases from J, with 10 bases between. DNA for the CDR3: TGTGCCAGCAGTTACTTTGCGGGGACCTCCTACGAGCAGTACTTC. Its protein is CASSYFAGTSYEQYF.

CDR3 loop: CASSPRGHSNQPQHF. The CDR3 DNA is TGTGCCAGCAGCCCGAGGGGGCACAGCAATCAGCCCCAGCATTTT. V and J are TRBV7-2 and TRBJ1-5; TRBD1 matches at 7 bases. The CDR3 runs to 15 residues. The germline V gene encodes CDR1 SGHTA and CDR2 FQGNSA. V dropped 5 bases and J dropped 1; count of bases not matched to a gene: 5.

This chain connects TRBV7-2 to TRBJ1-3; possible D gene TRBD1, 6 bases. The CDR3 spans 13 residues. Germline-derived CDR1 and CDR2 are SGHTA and FQGNSA. The V end lost 5 bases, the J end lost 8 bases, and 13 bases lay between the germline ends. CDR3 sequence (DNA): TGTGCCAGCAGCACCCGACAGGAGGACACCATATATTTT. Translation: CASSTRQEDTIYF.

The genes are TRBV18 and TRBJ1-2; possibly TRBD1 for D (6 bases). Trimming left V 6 bases short and J 6 bases short, with 11 bases between. Germline values: CDR1 KGHSH, CDR2 LQKENI. This CDR3 contains 12 residues. The DNA for the CDR3 is TGTGCCAGCTCCAGGACAGTTGATGGCTACACCTTC. This codes for CASSRTVDGYTF.

CDR3 nucleotides: TGTGCCAGCAGTTCTCGCCCGGGACAGGGTACCCACGAGCAGTACTTC. Translation: CASSSRPGQGTHEQYF. The chain recombines TRBV6-6 with TRBJ2-7; 9 bases match TRBD1. Germline V lookup: CDR1 MNHNY, CDR2 SVGAGI (reference sequence). The CDR3 has 16 amino acids. The V and J ends lost 4 bases and 5 bases, in that order; junction bases with no gene match: 12.

The rearrangement links TRBV7-9 to TRBJ2-2; D not certain. This CDR3 is built from 15 residues. V lost 5 bases and J 1 base, leaving 11 bases between the germline ends. Germline CDR1 SEHNR, CDR2 FQNEAQ (reference sequence). The CDR3: CASSPETVNTGELFF. The CDR3 DNA reads as TGTGCCAGCAGCCCAGAAACAGTGAACACCGGGGAGCTGTTTTTT.

With respect to this clone: One end of the junction varies from germline; a read error may be responsible. The chain couples TRBV10-3 to TRBJ1-2; a weak D match, TRBD1 (5 bases). The germline CDR1 and CDR2 sequences are ENHRY and SYGVKD. This CDR3 region has 15 residues. The CDR3 sequence is CAVSESQGVTRGYTF. The CDR3 DNA is TGTGCCGTCAGTGAGTCCCAAGGGGTAACGAGAGGCTACACCTTC.

Here the CDR3 reads CASSTGLLSEAFF. CDR3 sequence (DNA): TGTGCCAGTAGTACCGGACTACTATCTGAAGCTTTCTTT. The chain is built from TRBV19 and TRBJ1-1; no firm D call. The CDR3 covers 13 residues. V was trimmed by 4 bases and J by 6 bases, leaving 12 bases between them. Germline CDR1 is LNHDA and CDR2 is SQIVND (reference sequence).

V usage is TRBV19 and J usage is TRBJ1-5; D not certain. Germline V gives CDR1 LNHDA, CDR2 SQIVND (reference sequence). V lost 3 bases and J 0 bases, leaving 12 bases between the germline ends. The CDR3 has 16 residues. The CDR3 is CASSMTAVYSNQPQHF. The DNA for the CDR3 is TGTGCCAGTAGTATGACTGCAGTTTATAGCAATCAGCCCCAGCATTTT.